This TCR beta chain stems from a study of blood T cell repertoires in COVID-19. The overall study: Acute and convalescent COVID-19 specimens originated in the United States, Italy and Spain.

Losses at the gene ends were 3 bases for V and 2 bases for J; bases not matched to a gene: 7. Germline V gene lookup returns CDR1 KGHSH and CDR2 LQKENI. The CDR3 is 17 residues long. Sequenced by immunoSEQ multiplex PCR; TCRdb stores in-frame clones only, minus some. The profile shows 170,000 or so clones, approximately 80% of them singletons. This TCR came from a woman aged 60-75 years with acute or convalescent COVID-19. The specimen was peripheral blood. J is TRBJ2-3 and V is TRBV18, with TRBD2 matching over 11 bases. CDR3: CASSPPRLAGTTDTQYF. CDR3 nucleotides: TGTGCCAGCTCACCCCCGCGACTAGCGGGGACCACAGATACGCAGTATTTT.